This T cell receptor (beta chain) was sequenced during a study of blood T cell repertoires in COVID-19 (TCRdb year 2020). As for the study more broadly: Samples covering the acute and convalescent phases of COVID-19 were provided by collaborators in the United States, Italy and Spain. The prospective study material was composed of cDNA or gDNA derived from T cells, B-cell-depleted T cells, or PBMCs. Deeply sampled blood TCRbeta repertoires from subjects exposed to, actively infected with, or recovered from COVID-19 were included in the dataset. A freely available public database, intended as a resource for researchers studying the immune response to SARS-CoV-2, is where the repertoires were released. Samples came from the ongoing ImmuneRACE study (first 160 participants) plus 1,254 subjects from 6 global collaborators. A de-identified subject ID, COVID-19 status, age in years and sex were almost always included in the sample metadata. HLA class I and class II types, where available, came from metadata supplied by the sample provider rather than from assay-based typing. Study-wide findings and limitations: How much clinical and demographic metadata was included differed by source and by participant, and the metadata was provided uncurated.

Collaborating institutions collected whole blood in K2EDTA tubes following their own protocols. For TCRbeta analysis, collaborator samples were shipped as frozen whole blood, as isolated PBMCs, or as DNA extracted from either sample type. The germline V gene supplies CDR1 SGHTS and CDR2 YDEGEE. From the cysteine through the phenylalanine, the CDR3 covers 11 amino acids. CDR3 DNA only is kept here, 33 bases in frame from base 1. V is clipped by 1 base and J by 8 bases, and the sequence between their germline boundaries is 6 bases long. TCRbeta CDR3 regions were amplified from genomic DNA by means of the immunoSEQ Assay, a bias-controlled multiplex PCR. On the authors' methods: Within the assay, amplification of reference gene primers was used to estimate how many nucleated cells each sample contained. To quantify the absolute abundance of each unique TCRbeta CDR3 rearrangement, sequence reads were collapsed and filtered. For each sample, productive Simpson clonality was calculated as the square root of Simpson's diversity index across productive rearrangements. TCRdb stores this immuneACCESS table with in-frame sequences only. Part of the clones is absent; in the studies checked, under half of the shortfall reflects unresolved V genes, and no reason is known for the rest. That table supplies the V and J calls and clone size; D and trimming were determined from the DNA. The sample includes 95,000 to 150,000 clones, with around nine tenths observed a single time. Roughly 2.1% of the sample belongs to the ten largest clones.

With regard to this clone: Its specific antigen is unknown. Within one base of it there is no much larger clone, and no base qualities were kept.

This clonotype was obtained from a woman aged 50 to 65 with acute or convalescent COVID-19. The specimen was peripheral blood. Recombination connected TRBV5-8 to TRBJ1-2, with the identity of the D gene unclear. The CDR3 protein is CASSLLRGYTF. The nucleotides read TGTGCCAGCAGCTTGTTGCGGGGCTACACCTTC.